Given below is one T cell receptor (beta chain) in context. CDR1 SGHRS and CDR2 YFSETQ come from the germline V gene. The V gene end was trimmed by 3 bases and the J gene end by 7 bases; junction bases not matched to a gene: 9. CDR3 length: 14 amino acids. This entry comes from a study of blood T cell repertoires in COVID-19. Whole-study context: The samples span acute and convalescent COVID-19 from the United States, Italy and Spain. PBMCs, B-cell-depleted T cells, or T cells provided the cDNA or gDNA that made up the material.

Study processing details: Scientists estimated how many nucleated cells there were by amplifying reference gene primers. Sequencing was performed with immunoSEQ multiplex PCR; in TCRdb, only in-frame clones are kept and a portion is missing. V and J calls and clone size are given by that table; D and trimming were obtained from the DNA. Here the sample spans 100,000 to 150,000 clones, 75% to 90% being singletons. This clonotype was obtained from a woman aged 65 to 85 with acute or convalescent COVID-19. The sample comprised peripheral blood. This rearrangement joins TRBV5-1 to TRBJ2-7; 8 nucleotides match TRBD2. The chain's CDR3 is CASSSVAGGREQYF. The CDR3 nucleotides read TGCGCCAGCAGCTCGGTCGCGGGGGGTCGTGAGCAGTACTTC.